What follows are 18 T cell receptor beta chains derived from one specimen sequenced in a study of shared clonotypes between healthy human individuals. Naive CD8 cells lacked CD45RO, underwent positive selection for CCR7 and left out terminally differentiated effector memory CD45RA+ cells. The data were produced by immunoSEQ multiplex PCR, yet TCRdb's version contains in-frame clones alone and is incomplete. The repertoire has about 1,900,000 clones, 85% to 95% of them found once; the top ten carry 0.95% to 1.5%. The specimen sequenced was naive CD8+ T cells sorted from blood. The receptors here all came from a man between 18 and 35 years old in good health.

The rearrangement uses TRBV10-3 and TRBJ1-3; perhaps TRBD1 as D (5 bases). CDR1 is ENHRY, CDR2 SYGVKD, per germline. Trimming cost V 3 bases and J 1 base, with 10 bases left between them. The CDR3 covers 15 residues. CDR3 sequence: CAISDWDSSGNTIYF. CDR3 nucleotide sequence: TGTGCCATCAGTGATTGGGACTCTTCTGGAAACACCATATATTTT.

The chain links TRBV29-1 to TRBJ2-2, with D hard to call. The V gene lost 3 bases and the J gene lost 4 bases, with 9 bases spanning the gap. CDR3 length: 13 amino acids. Germline loops: CDR1 SQVTM, CDR2 ANQGSEA. The DNA of the CDR3 is TGCAGCGTTGAGGGTGATAGCACCGGGGAGCTGTTTTTT. Protein product: CSVEGDSTGELFF.

In regard to this clone: This specimen includes other DNA sequences encoding the same CDR3. The chain uses TRBV6-5 and TRBJ2-7; D perhaps matches TRBD2 (6 bases). This CDR3 spans 14 amino acids. Trimming removed 3 bases from V and 0 bases from J, with 9 bases in between. In germline, CDR1 is MNHEY, CDR2 SVGAGI. This chain's CDR3 is CASSYAGSSYEQYF. The CDR3, as DNA: TGTGCCAGCAGTTATGCGGGGAGCTCCTACGAGCAGTACTTC.

This sequence joins TRBV7-9 and TRBJ1-3; D is possibly TRBD1 (6 bases). The CDR3 extends over 16 amino acids. The ends were cut back, 6 bases at V and 2 bases at J, with 17 bases in the middle. Germline CDR1 reads SEHNR; CDR2 reads FQNEAQ (reference sequence). CDR3 coding DNA: TGTGCCAGCAGAGGGGTACAGGGAAAGGCTGGAAACACCATATATTTT. Protein sequence: CASRGVQGKAGNTIYF.

The chain carries TRBV9 and TRBJ2-5, with TRBD2 as a possible D gene (6 bases). V was cut by 0 bases and J by 4 bases, with 13 bases left in between. This CDR3 region has 15 residues. Germline V gene lookup returns CDR1 SGDLS and CDR2 YYNGEE. CDR3 sequence: CASSVGGESRETQYF. For the CDR3, the DNA is TGTGCCAGCAGCGTAGGCGGGGAATCGAGAGAGACCCAGTACTTC.

The table lists this clone with a count of one. The CDR3 bases are TGTGCCAGCAGCTTGATTCAAATAAACTCAGCGCTGATGAACACCGGGGAGCTGTTTTTT. It specifies CASSLIQINSALMNTGELFF. The V gene is TRBV7-6, the J gene TRBJ2-2, with unresolved D. There are 20 residues in the CDR3. V gave up 3 bases and J gave up 1 base, with 24 bases separating them. In germline, CDR1 is SGHVS, CDR2 FNYEAQ.

The V call is TRBV27, the J call TRBJ2-7; no clear D. Germline CDR1 is MNHEY and CDR2 is SMNVEV (reference sequence). The CDR3 is made up of 14 amino acids. Trimming removed 3 bases at V and 4 bases at J, with 13 bases between. The CDR3 DNA is TGTGCCAGCAGTTTTCACGGTGCGATGTACGAGCAGTACTTC. This translates into CASSFHGAMYEQYF.

The chain couples TRBV7-2 to TRBJ2-7; a weak D match, TRBD1 (6 bases). Trimming stripped 2 bases from V and 5 bases from J, with 13 bases between. The CDR3 covers 14 residues. Germline assignment: CDR1 SGHTA and CDR2 FQGNSA. The CDR3 sequence: CASSLHRAGDEQYF. In DNA form, the CDR3 reads TGTGCCAGCAGCTTACACAGGGCTGGAGACGAGCAGTACTTC.

This clone was recorded once. The V call is TRBV7-9, the J call TRBJ2-1, with a weak D call TRBD1 (6 bases). Germline V gene lookup returns CDR1 SEHNR and CDR2 FQNEAQ (reference sequence). Trimming removed 4 bases at V and 12 bases at J, with 16 bases between. The CDR3 contains 13 residues. The CDR3 loop reads CASSSGTSGVQFF. The CDR3 coding sequence is TGTGCCAGCAGCTCCGGGACATCAGGTGTGCAGTTCTTC. Supplemented by reference TRBV7-9 and TRBJ2-1, the full variable domain reads DTGVSQNPRHKITKRGQNVTFRCDPISEHNRLYWYRQTLGQGPEFLTYFQNEAQLEKSRLLSDRFSAERPKGSFSTLEIQRTEQGDSAMYLCASSSGTSGVQFFGPGTRLTVL.

On this clone itself: Different DNA sequences within this sample yield the same CDR3. This chain connects TRBV7-9 to TRBJ1-1; D might be TRBD1 (6 bases). Trimming removed 6 bases from V and 5 bases from J, with 13 bases in between. The CDR3 runs to 13 residues. In germline, CDR1 is SEHNR, CDR2 FQNEAQ (reference sequence). Written as DNA, the CDR3 is TGTGCCAGCAGTCTCCCGGGGGCTACTGAAGCTTTCTTT. This translates into CASSLPGATEAFF.

The chain is built from TRBV7-9 and TRBJ2-1; 9 bases agree with TRBD1. Germline V gene sequence: CDR1 SEHNR, CDR2 FQNEAQ (reference sequence). The CDR3 contains 17 residues. J lost 1 base, V lost 2 bases, and 6 bases had no gene match. CDR3 nucleotide sequence: TGTGCCAGCAGCTTATTTGGGACAGGGAGGTCCTACAATGAGCAGTTCTTC. Its protein is CASSLFGTGRSYNEQFF.

The chain couples TRBV7-3 to TRBJ1-1; 7 bases are shared with TRBD1. V shed 5 bases, J shed 0 bases, and the junction held 21 bases outside the gene matches. CDR1 is SGHTA, CDR2 FQGTGA, per germline. CDR3 length: 20 residues. The CDR3 DNA is TGTGCCAGCAGCCCTATGAACATTCGGGACAGCATAGAATTGAACACTGAAGCTTTCTTT. This sequence encodes CASSPMNIRDSIELNTEAFF.

The V call is TRBV5-4, the J call TRBJ2-2; 7 bases are a match to TRBD2. V dropped 4 bases and J dropped 6; count of bases not matched to a gene: 21. The germline gives CDR1 SGHNT, CDR2 YYREEE (reference sequence). The CDR3 contains 19 residues. The CDR3 sequence: CASSPSTLGDYIVAGELFF. In nucleotides, the CDR3 is TGTGCCAGCAGCCCGTCGACCCTCGGGGACTATATTGTTGCCGGGGAGCTGTTTTTT. The variable domain in full, with the rest retrieved from reference TRBV5-4 and TRBJ2-2, is ETGVTQSPTHLIKTRGQQVTLRCSSQSGHNTVSWYQQALGQGPQFIFQYYREEENGRGNFPPRFSGLQFPNYSSELNVNALELDDSALYLCASSPSTLGDYIVAGELFFGEGSRLTVL.

This chain connects TRBV27 to TRBJ2-1; D is unclear. CDR1 MNHEY and CDR2 SMNVEV come from the germline V gene (reference sequence). V shed 6 bases and J shed 6 bases, with 15 bases lying between them. The CDR3 length is 14 residues. The CDR3 nucleotides read TGTGCCAGCAGCTCGTCGACTGGATTCAATGAGCAGTTCTTC. Protein product: CASSSSTGFNEQFF.

This sequence joins TRBV5-1 and TRBJ2-7, with D tentatively TRBD1 (6 bases). This CDR3 has 14 amino acids. V was trimmed by 2 bases and J by 1 base, leaving 10 bases between them. Germline lookup yields CDR1 SGHRS and CDR2 YFSETQ. CDR3 sequence reads: CASSFAGASYEQYF. The CDR3 region has the DNA TGCGCCAGCAGCTTCGCAGGGGCGTCCTACGAGCAGTACTTC. The full variable domain, in which reference TRBV5-1 and TRBJ2-7 provide the parts outside the CDR3, is KAGVTQTPRYLIKTRGQQVTLSCSPISGHRSVSWYQQTPGQGLQFLFEYFSETQRNKGNFPGRFSGRQFSNSRSEMNVSTLELGDSALYLCASSFAGASYEQYFGPGTRLTVT.

This clone was counted once. The chain recombines TRBV10-3 with TRBJ2-5; 7 positions match TRBD1. Germline V gene lookup returns CDR1 ENHRY and CDR2 SYGVKD. The CDR3 has 14 amino acids. V dropped 4 bases and J dropped 5; count of bases not matched to a gene: 7. DNA of the CDR3: TGTGCCATCAGTGCCGGGACAGATTTTGAGACCCAGTACTTC. Protein product: CAISAGTDFETQYF.

In nucleotides, the CDR3 is TGTGCCAGCAGTTTATCCCGGGACAGGGCCGCGGAGACCCAGTACTTC. This sequence encodes CASSLSRDRAAETQYF. This chain uses TRBV27 with TRBJ2-5; 9 nucleotides match TRBD1. V was clipped by 0 bases and J by 5 bases; unmatched bases: 7. The CDR3 is made up of 16 amino acids. The germline V gene has CDR1 MNHEY and CDR2 SMNVEV (reference sequence).

The genes are TRBV9 and TRBJ2-7; D not resolved. V shed 1 base and J shed 3 bases, with 11 bases lying between them. Germline-derived CDR1 and CDR2 are SGDLS and YYNGEE. The CDR3 totals 14 residues. The DNA of the CDR3 is TGTGCCAGCAGCGTACCGATGGGGATCTACGAGCAGTACTTC. It translates to CASSVPMGIYEQYF.